Reported below is one T cell receptor beta chain. Its target is not known. Blood replicates held 0.5 ug DNA, tumor or normal breast about 1.5 ug, two each. Some clones are missing from TCRdb's copy, which holds only in-frame ones; the method was immunoSEQ multiplex PCR. The sample contains some 8,000 clones, approximately 80% of which appear only once. The data originate from a study of early stage breast cancer tumors. Across the study: Most invasive tumors, twelve of 16, were ER+/PR+/HER2-. Broader study findings: Chain pairing and CD4, CD8 or FOXP3 expression were not captured. Comparing each tissue with blood distinguished tumor from normal in most of the 16 patients.

Germline V gene sequence: CDR1 SGHDT, CDR2 YYEEEE. The CDR3 length is 14 residues. J gave up 5 bases and V 4 bases, and 7 bases lay outside the gene matches. This TCR was recovered from a person aged 55-75 years with breast cancer. V is TRBV5-6 and J is TRBJ2-7; 9 nucleotides line up with TRBD1. The source material was normal breast tissue next to the tumor. The CDR3 loop is CASSRTGAEHEQYF. CDR3 bases: TGTGCCAGCAGCAGGACAGGGGCGGAACACGAGCAGTACTTC.